These 25 T cell receptor beta chains were all obtained from the same sample, sequenced in a study of blood T cell repertoires in COVID-19. TCRdb's copy holds only in-frame clones and misses some; the assay was immunoSEQ multiplex PCR. The sample shows roughly 290,000 clones, about 83% of them seen only once. What was sequenced was PBMCs or T cells enriched from blood (not recorded which). These receptors came from a middle-aged woman who had recovered from COVID-19.

This clone was detected once. The gene calls are TRBV30 and TRBJ2-3, with TRBD1 matching 9 bases. V was clipped by 0 bases and J by 6 bases; unmatched bases: 7. Germline lookup yields CDR1 GTSNPN and CDR2 SVGIG (reference sequence). This CDR3 spans 15 amino acids. The CDR3 sequence: CAWSVTGGTRDTQYF. The CDR3 DNA follows: TGTGCCTGGAGTGTAACAGGGGGCACCAGGGATACGCAGTATTTT.

This chain uses TRBV9 with TRBJ1-5; TRBD1 matches at 10 bases. The CDR3 runs 16 residues. From germline, CDR1 is SGDLS and CDR2 YYNGEE. The ends lost 3 bases at V and 2 bases at J; junction bases unmatched: 5. This CDR3 is CASSEGTGVGNQPQHF. The CDR3 bases are TGTGCCAGCAGCGAGGGGACAGGGGTTGGCAATCAGCCCCAGCATTTT. The entire variable domain, with the rest obtained from reference TRBV9 and TRBJ1-5, is as follows: DSGVTQTPKHLITATGQRVTLRCSPRSGDLSVYWYQQSLDQGLQFLIQYYNGEERAKGNILERFSAQQFPDLHSELNLSSLELGDSALYFCASSEGTGVGNQPQHFGDGTRLSIL.

The CDR3: CASSLARTTQETQYF. CDR3 sequence (DNA): TGTGCCAGCAGCTTAGCCCGGACTACCCAAGAGACCCAGTACTTC. The chain joins TRBV7-2 to TRBJ2-5; tentative D call: TRBD2 (6 bases). There are 15 residues in the CDR3. The V end was cut by 0 bases, the J end by 1 base, with 9 bases between. Germline values: CDR1 SGHTA, CDR2 FQGNSA.

Here the CDR3 DNA reads TGTGCCAGCAGCTTAGGGATGCATCAGGGGGCTTTTGGCTACACCTTC. Amino acid sequence: CASSLGMHQGAFGYTF. This chain joins TRBV7-8 and TRBJ1-2; 8 bases are shared with TRBD1. Trimming cost V 1 base and J 7 bases; bases outside gene matches: 11. This CDR3 is 16 amino acids long. In germline, CDR1 is SGHVS, CDR2 FQNEAQ.

This chain uses TRBV7-6 with TRBJ2-1; a weak D match, TRBD1 (5 bases). This CDR3 contains 16 residues. V was pared by 1 base and J by 2 bases, with 12 bases between. The germline CDR1 and CDR2 sequences are SGHVS and FNYEAQ. CDR3 loop: CASSLGGGRAYNEQFF. CDR3 DNA: TGTGCCAGCAGCTTAGGAGGCGGCAGGGCCTACAATGAGCAGTTCTTC.

The chain joins TRBV27 to TRBJ1-1, with 9 bases aligning to TRBD1. V gave up 2 bases and J gave up 4 bases; unmatched junction bases: 2. CDR1 and CDR2 (germline): MNHEY, SMNVEV (reference sequence). CDR3 length: 14 amino acids. For the CDR3, the DNA is TGTGCCAGCAGTTTAAGGACAGGGGTCACTGAAGCTTTCTTT. The encoded protein is CASSLRTGVTEAFF.

The chain employs TRBV30 and TRBJ2-7, with D possibly TRBD1 on 6 matching bases. This CDR3 contains 10 residues. Trimming left V 8 bases short and J 6 bases short, with 11 bases between. Germline lookup yields CDR1 GTSNPN and CDR2 SVGIG (reference sequence). The CDR3 reads CAGGGGEQYF. DNA of the CDR3: TGTGCCGGTGGGGGCGGCGAGCAGTACTTC.

The chain has TRBV11-1 and TRBJ2-7; 8 bases align to TRBD1. CDR3 length: 16 residues. Germline trimming cut 4 bases from V and 7 bases from J; bases unmatched to any gene: 15. Germline assignment: CDR1 SGHAT and CDR2 FQDESV (reference sequence). The CDR3 loop reads CASSSDGIRGLGEQYF. CDR3 sequence (DNA): TGTGCCAGCAGCTCAGACGGAATCAGGGGGCTAGGAGAGCAGTACTTC.

This clone showed up just once. The chain carries TRBV7-8 and TRBJ1-3; D gene ambiguous. Per the germline V gene, CDR1 is SGHVS and CDR2 is FQNEAQ. V was clipped by 5 bases and J by 0 bases, with 11 bases between them. The CDR3 contains 15 residues. The CDR3 here is CASSQTVNSGNTIYF. The CDR3, as DNA: TGTGCCAGCAGCCAAACAGTGAACTCTGGAAACACCATATATTTT. The whole variable domain, remainder taken from reference TRBV7-8 and TRBJ1-3, is GAGVSQSPRYKVAKRGQDVALRCDPISGHVSLFWYQQALGQGPEFLTYFQNEAQLDKSGLPSDRFFAERPEGSVSTLKIQRTQQEDSAVYLCASSQTVNSGNTIYFGEGSWLTVV.

The chain links TRBV5-6 to TRBJ1-6; 7 bases line up with TRBD1. This CDR3 is 14 amino acids long. J was trimmed by 7 bases and V by 3 bases; bases with no gene match: 4. Germline CDR1 and CDR2: SGHDT and YYEEEE. The CDR3 spells CASSYRDRNSPLHF. The DNA of the CDR3 is TGTGCCAGCAGCTACCGGGACAGAAATTCACCCCTCCACTTT.

The rearrangement joins TRBV15 to TRBJ2-1; the D gene is possibly TRBD2 (6 bases). Germline V gene sequence: CDR1 LNHNV, CDR2 YYDKDF (reference sequence). V lost 1 base, J lost 8 bases, and 21 bases lay in between. This CDR3 region has 17 residues. CDR3 loop: CATSRGWSSALKDEQFF. The CDR3 DNA reads TGTGCCACCAGCAGAGGATGGTCTAGCGCCCTGAAGGATGAGCAGTTCTTC.

The V call is TRBV9, the J call TRBJ1-4, with 7 bases identical to TRBD1. The CDR3 is 14 residues long. V lost 3 bases to trimming and J lost 4 bases; unmatched junction nucleotides: 3. The germline V gene has CDR1 SGDLS and CDR2 YYNGEE. The CDR3 loop reads CASSGGTDNEKLFF. The CDR3 DNA is TGTGCCAGCAGCGGCGGGACAGATAATGAAAAACTGTTTTTT.

The chain recombines TRBV3-1 (or the pseudogene TRBV3-2) with TRBJ1-6; D may be TRBD1 (6 bases). V lost 7 bases and J lost 8, with 21 bases in between. The CDR3 runs 16 residues. The germline V gene has CDR1 LGHDT and CDR2 YNNKEL (reference sequence). In DNA, the CDR3 is TGTGCCAGCACCCCACCCAGCAGGGGTGGGCATTCACCCCTCCACTTT. Translation: CASTPPSRGGHSPLHF.

This clone was counted once. The chain is built from TRBV24-1 and TRBJ2-3; 7 bases match TRBD1. The V segment lost 6 bases and the J segment 6 bases; nucleotides outside the gene matches: 5. Germline V CDR1 and CDR2: KGHDR, SFDVKD. The CDR3 extends over 13 amino acids. CDR3 in DNA: TGTGCCACCAGTTCAGGGGGTGAGGATACGCAGTATTTT. The encoded protein is CATSSGGEDTQYF.

This clone appeared a few times. The chain combines TRBV5-8 with TRBJ1-2; no reliable D call. The V gene's germline CDR1 is SGHTS and CDR2 YDEGEE. The V end lost 4 bases, the J end lost 6 bases, and 10 bases lay between the germline ends. The CDR3 covers 12 residues. CDR3 coding DNA: TGTGCCAGCAGCGCACGGGGAGATGGCTACACCTTC. The encoded protein is CASSARGDGYTF.

The chain employs TRBV7-9 and TRBJ1-5, with TRBD1 matching 10 bases. Germline V gives CDR1 SEHNR, CDR2 FQNEAQ (reference sequence). This CDR3 has 17 residues. V lost 5 bases to trimming and J lost 1 base; unmatched junction nucleotides: 8. The CDR3 DNA sequence: TGTGCCAGCAGCGGGGGACAGGGGCGTCGAAGCAATCAGCCCCAGCATTTT. Translating gives CASSGGQGRRSNQPQHF.

The chain is built from TRBV27 and TRBJ2-7; 7 nucleotides line up with TRBD2. The V gene end was trimmed by 10 bases and the J gene end by 2 bases; junction bases not matched to a gene: 8. The CDR3 runs 13 residues. The germline CDR1 and CDR2 sequences are MNHEY and SMNVEV (reference sequence). CDR3 region: CATKGEGPYEQYF. In nucleotides, the CDR3 is TGTGCCACCAAAGGGGAGGGCCCCTACGAGCAGTACTTC.

In this sample, this clone turned up a few times. This rearrangement joins TRBV7-9 to TRBJ2-7; perhaps TRBD2 as D (6 bases). Germline CDR1 SEHNR, CDR2 FQNEAQ (reference sequence). This CDR3 has 15 residues. The germline V and J ends were trimmed by 4 bases and 2 bases, with 15 bases remaining between them. The CDR3 DNA sequence: TGTGCCAGCAGCTACCCGGAGGGAACCACCTACGAGCAGTACTTC. It codes for CASSYPEGTTYEQYF.

The chain uses TRBV7-2 and TRBJ2-7; D remains unclear. CDR1 SGHTA and CDR2 FQGNSA come from the germline V gene. Between the trimmed V and J ends, which lost 2 bases and 7 bases, there was a span of 9 bases. The CDR3 runs to 12 residues. CDR3 coding DNA: TGTGCCAGCAGCTTATATACGGGTGAGCAGTACTTC. Its translation: CASSLYTGEQYF.

The V call is TRBV28, the J call TRBJ1-5; D gene ambiguous. Trimming removed 0 bases from V and 10 bases from J, with 13 bases in between. The CDR3 has 14 amino acids. Per the germline V gene, CDR1 is MDHEN and CDR2 is SYDVKM. The CDR3 DNA reads TGTGCCAGCAGTTTATGGGGCCAATTCAGCCCCCAGCATTTT. This codes for CASSLWGQFSPQHF.

This clone was seen only a few times. The CDR3 loop reads CASSKRWTGLGYEQYF. As DNA, the CDR3 is TGTGCCAGCAGCAAAAGGTGGACAGGGTTAGGCTACGAGCAGTACTTC. The rearrangement uses TRBV21-1 and TRBJ2-7; the D call in the table, TRBD1, was not verified against the DNA. TRBV21-1 is labeled a pseudogene. The CDR3 runs 16 residues.

The V call is TRBV29-1, the J call TRBJ1-2; perhaps TRBD1 as D (5 bases). Trimming removed 3 bases from V and 6 bases from J, with 11 bases in between. The length of the CDR3 is 12 residues. The germline gives CDR1 SQVTM, CDR2 ANQGSEA. CDR3 loop: CSVDGGLDGYTF. For the CDR3, the DNA is TGCAGCGTTGATGGGGGGTTAGATGGCTACACCTTC.

The chain joins TRBV9 to TRBJ1-5, with TRBD1 as a possible D gene (6 bases). Germline loops: CDR1 SGDLS, CDR2 YYNGEE. Deletions cut 2 bases from V and 4 bases from J, with 10 bases between. This CDR3 comprises 14 residues. The DNA of the CDR3 is TGTGCCAGCAGCGTCGGGGGGCGGAATCAGCCCCAGCATTTT. Its translation: CASSVGGRNQPQHF.

The genes are TRBV2 and TRBJ1-4; possibly TRBD1 for D (5 bases). V was shortened by 7 bases and J by 1 base, with 13 bases between the two germline ends. Per germline, CDR1 SNHLY and CDR2 FYNNEI. The CDR3 sequence is 15 residues long. The DNA for the CDR3 is TGTGCCAGCAATATGGGACTCGTAACTAATGAAAAACTGTTTTTT. Residues: CASNMGLVTNEKLFF. The full variable domain, with the rest looked up from reference TRBV2 and TRBJ1-4, is EPEVTQTPSHQVTQMGQEVILRCVPISNHLYFYWYRQILGQKVEFLVSFYNNEISEKSEIFDDQFSVERPDGSNFTLKIRSTKLEDSAMYFCASNMGLVTNEKLFFGSGTQLSVL.

The chain links TRBV9 to TRBJ1-2; 7 positions agree with TRBD1. The CDR3 has 14 residues. With 5 bases clipped from V and 4 bases from J, the junction kept 8 bases outside the gene matches. Germline CDR1 and CDR2: SGDLS and YYNGEE. This CDR3 reads CASSTAGGSYGYTF. CDR3 in DNA: TGTGCCAGCAGTACAGCAGGGGGGAGCTATGGCTACACCTTC.